The clone carrying this TCR beta chain has just one count. Generated by immunoSEQ multiplex PCR, the TCRdb table keeps only in-frame clones and is missing some. Among about 210,000 clones listed, around 88% were seen once. These data are taken from a study of blood T cell repertoires in COVID-19. Study-wide context: PBMCs, B-cell-depleted T cells, or T cells were the source of the cDNA or gDNA that made up the material.

The V gene's germline CDR1 is LGHDT and CDR2 YNNKEL (reference sequence). The length of the CDR3 is 15 residues. With 4 bases clipped from V and 4 bases from J, the junction kept 4 bases outside the gene matches. The clonotype comes from a man between 18 and 35 years old with active or convalescent COVID-19. V usage is TRBV3-1 (or the pseudogene TRBV3-2) and J usage is TRBJ1-2; 12 bases are a match to TRBD1. The material sequenced was peripheral blood. The CDR3 sequence: CASSRPGQGAYGYTF. The CDR3 nucleotides are TGTGCCAGCAGCCGCCCGGGACAGGGGGCCTATGGCTACACCTTC.